This entry describes one TCR beta chain. Per germline, CDR1 SGHRS and CDR2 YFSETQ. The CDR3 runs to 15 residues. V lost 4 bases, J lost 0 bases, and 2 bases stayed unmatched. The method was immunoSEQ multiplex PCR; TCRdb's version includes in-frame clones alone and lacks a portion of them. The table lists 350,000 to 500,000 clones, nearly 90% of them singletons. This entry belongs to a study of blood T cell repertoires in COVID-19. Material for sequencing was PBMCs or T cells enriched from blood (not recorded which). The chain employs TRBV5-1 and TRBJ2-7; TRBD2 matches at 12 bases. This receptor was taken from a woman in her late teens or twenties who had been exposed to COVID-19. For the CDR3, the DNA is TGCGCCAGCAGCATGACTAGCGGGAGCTCCTACGAGCAGTACTTC. As protein: CASSMTSGSSYEQYF. Full variable domain (outside the CDR3, taken from reference TRBV5-1 and TRBJ2-7): KAGVTQTPRYLIKTRGQQVTLSCSPISGHRSVSWYQQTPGQGLQFLFEYFSETQRNKGNFPGRFSGRQFSNSRSEMNVSTLELGDSALYLCASSMTSGSSYEQYFGPGTRLTVT.